This T cell receptor beta chain was recovered during a study of CD4+ T cells in melanoma (dated by TCRdb to between 2020 and 2023). The study in broad terms: The study investigated neoantigen-specific CD4+ T cells in human melanoma.

The donors were melanoma patients. A few counts support this clone. Which antigen it targets is not known. One base away there is no much larger clone; base qualities are not given. The study at large found these results: Neoantigen-specific CD4+ T cells were reported to be correlated with the function of CD8+ T cells, macrophages and B cells. Neoantigen-specific CD4+ T cells in melanoma were reported to have a range of differentiation states.

Libraries were constructed by the immunoSEQ multiplex PCR assay. This immuneACCESS table, as held by TCRdb, lists in-frame sequences with V and J called but not all clones. Of the missing ones, under half trace to an unresolved V gene in checked studies; the others have no known cause. The sample table shows tens of thousands of clones, and more than 60% are seen once. About 5.1% of the sample goes to the ten largest clones. Sequences SGHRS (CDR1) and YFSETQ (CDR2) are obtained from the germline V gene. Including the terminal cysteine and phenylalanine, the CDR3 comprises 16 residues. The DNA shown is the 48-base CDR3, in frame from base 1. V is cut back by 2 bases and J by 0 bases, with 2 bases in the junction unmatched.

The sequence was obtained from a human donor with melanoma. The source material was tumor tissue. The chain couples TRBV5-1 to TRBJ2-3, with TRBD2 matching 11 junction bases. The nucleotides are TGCGCCAGCAGCTTCGGGACTAGCGGTAGCACAGATACGCAGTATTTT. Its protein is CASSFGTSGSTDTQYF. Beyond the CDR3, the reference TRBV5-1 and TRBJ2-3 genes provide the residues; the full variable domain reads: KAGVTQTPRYLIKTRGQQVTLSCSPISGHRSVSWYQQTPGQGLQFLFEYFSETQRNKGNFPGRFSGRQFSNSRSEMNVSTLELGDSALYLCASSFGTSGSTDTQYFGPGTRLTVL.